These 29 T cell receptor beta chains were sequenced from one sample in a study of T cell changes during pregnancy in multiple sclerosis. Sequencing used immunoSEQ multiplex PCR; TCRdb keeps in-frame clones, though not all of them. The table has approximately 63,000 clones, roughly 92% seen once; the top ten hold 2%. Sequenced here: peripheral blood, sampled in the third trimester of pregnancy. Source of these receptors: a female donor in good health, enrolled as a control in a pregnancy study.

The V and J genes are TRBV19 and TRBJ2-1, with 8 bases matching TRBD2. CDR1 and CDR2 (germline): LNHDA, SQIVND (reference sequence). The V and J ends lost 10 bases and 5 bases, in that order; junction bases with no gene match: 7. The length of the CDR3 is 13 residues. CDR3 nucleotides: TGTGCCACCTCGGGAGGGTGGCACAATGAGCAGTTCTTC. Translating gives CATSGGWHNEQFF.

V usage is TRBV28 and J usage is TRBJ2-1; 9 nucleotides match TRBD2. Trimming removed 5 bases from V and 8 bases from J; junction bases left unmatched: 13. The germline gives CDR1 MDHEN, CDR2 SYDVKM. The CDR3 runs to 16 residues. The CDR3, as DNA: TGTGCCAGCAGTCCGGAACCGGGACTAGCATTCTATGAGCAGTTCTTC. Translation gives CASSPEPGLAFYEQFF.

The chain links TRBV10-3 to TRBJ2-2; 7 nucleotides line up with TRBD1. V trimming: 11 bases; J trimming: 4 bases; junction bases outside the gene matches: 13. The CDR3 has 15 amino acids. From germline, CDR1 is ENHRY and CDR2 SYGVKD. The CDR3 is CAARPGTDTTGELFF. CDR3 coding DNA: TGTGCCGCCCGACCCGGGACAGATACCACCGGGGAGCTGTTTTTT.

This clone was recorded a few times. V gene TRBV7-2 combines with J gene TRBJ2-5; a weak D match, TRBD2 (5 bases). V gave up 0 bases and J gave up 1 base, with 6 bases separating them. Germline CDR1 is SGHTA and CDR2 is FQGNSA. The CDR3 is made up of 14 amino acids. Here the CDR3 DNA reads TGTGCCAGCAGCTTAGCCGGACTCCAAGAGACCCAGTACTTC. Its translation: CASSLAGLQETQYF.

The genes are TRBV9 and TRBJ2-5, with TRBD2 identical over 13 bases. The length of the CDR3 is 18 residues. After removal of 3 bases from V and 2 bases from J, the junction contained 10 bases not matched to a gene. Germline V gene data show CDR1 as SGDLS and CDR2 as YYNGEE. CDR3 DNA sequence: TGTGCCAGCAGCGCCCGGACTAGCGGGAGCCCGTGGCAAGAGACCCAGTACTTC. Translated, it gives CASSARTSGSPWQETQYF.

This chain uses TRBV30 with TRBJ2-5, with 7 bases aligning to TRBD2. Germline V CDR1 and CDR2: GTSNPN, SVGIG (reference sequence). This CDR3 region has 13 residues. The trim removed 1 base at V and 1 base at J, leaving 0 bases unmatched. As DNA, the CDR3 is TGTGCCTGGAGTGCTAGCGGCCAAGAGACCCAGTACTTC. Translating gives CAWSASGQETQYF.

V is TRBV28 and J is TRBJ2-5; D might be TRBD2 (5 bases). This CDR3 region has 13 residues. The germline gives CDR1 MDHEN, CDR2 SYDVKM. Trimming removed 5 bases from V and 2 bases from J, with 9 bases in between. The CDR3 sequence: CASSRGRQETQYF. CDR3 coding DNA: TGTGCCAGCAGTCGGGGTAGACAAGAGACCCAGTACTTC.

This clone appeared once. The chain carries TRBV7-2 and TRBJ2-3; no firm D call. The CDR3 loop spans 15 amino acids. Germline V CDR1 and CDR2: SGHTA, FQGNSA. V was shortened by 0 bases and J by 2 bases, with 9 bases between the two germline ends. The CDR3 loop is CASSLAVGFTDTQYF. The CDR3 DNA reads TGTGCCAGCAGCTTAGCGGTCGGGTTCACAGATACGCAGTATTTT.

V gene TRBV7-2 combines with J gene TRBJ1-5; TRBD1 is a possible D gene (6 bases). Germline CDR1 reads SGHTA; CDR2 reads FQGNSA. The V and J ends lost 5 bases and 7 bases respectively, with 9 bases between them. The CDR3 sequence is 12 residues long. The CDR3 DNA follows: TGTGCCAGCAGCCCCAGGGGACAGCCCCAGCATTTT. This encodes CASSPRGQPQHF.

The chain combines TRBV5-4 with TRBJ2-7; D possibly corresponds to TRBD2 (6 bases). This CDR3 comprises 14 residues. With 4 bases removed from V and 3 bases from J, the gap between germline ends came to 14 bases. Germline CDR1 SGHNT, CDR2 YYREEE (reference sequence). As DNA, the CDR3 is TGTGCCAGCAGCACGGAGGGCAGATACTACGAGCAGTACTTC. Protein sequence: CASSTEGRYYEQYF.

This clone was recorded only once. The chain combines TRBV7-2 with TRBJ1-2; 8 bases fit TRBD1. V was pared by 5 bases and J by 8 bases, with 7 bases of the junction left unmatched. Germline loops: CDR1 SGHTA, CDR2 FQGNSA. This CDR3 has 13 amino acids. DNA of the CDR3: TGTGCCAGCAGCCCACAGGGGGTTGACGGCTACACCTTC. Amino acids: CASSPQGVDGYTF.

This CDR3 reads CASSFTGQSYNEQFF. The CDR3 DNA reads as TGTGCCAGCAGCTTCACGGGACAATCATACAATGAGCAGTTCTTC. The chain uses TRBV7-3 and TRBJ2-1, with D perhaps TRBD1 (6 bases). Trimming removed 3 bases from V and 4 bases from J, with 13 bases in between. This CDR3 is 15 amino acids long. Germline CDR1 reads SGHTA; CDR2 reads FQGTGA.

This rearrangement joins TRBV7-9 to TRBJ1-2; tentatively, D is TRBD1 (5 bases). The CDR3 length is 12 residues. V was cut by 5 bases and J by 5 bases, with 9 bases left in between. CDR1 is SEHNR and CDR2 is FQNEAQ in the germline V gene (reference sequence). CDR3 region: CASSRGEYGYTF. The CDR3 region has the DNA TGTGCCAGCAGCCGGGGGGAGTATGGCTACACCTTC.

The chain recombines TRBV9 with TRBJ1-4; D may be TRBD1 (6 bases). The CDR3 length is 23 residues. Trimming cost V 5 bases and J 6 bases, with 41 bases left between them. Germline V gives CDR1 SGDLS, CDR2 YYNGEE. CDR3 in DNA: TGTGCCAGCAGGGTTGCCCCATGGTTAGAAGCTGTAACATTGTGGGGACATTATGAAAAACTGTTTTTT. This codes for CASRVAPWLEAVTLWGHYEKLFF.

This clone was counted once. The chain combines TRBV13 with TRBJ1-2, with 9 bases lining up with TRBD1. The germline V gene has CDR1 PRHDT and CDR2 FYEKMQ (reference sequence). CDR3 length: 13 residues. The V and J ends lost 5 bases and 7 bases, in that order; junction bases with no gene match: 5. CDR3 DNA: TGTGCCAGCAGCGGGGGGACAGGGTTTGGCTACACCTTC. Protein sequence: CASSGGTGFGYTF.

The V and J genes are TRBV10-3 and TRBJ2-1; D possibly corresponds to TRBD2 (6 bases). Trimming shortened V by 6 bases and J by 7 bases, and 22 bases separated the two germline ends. Germline assignment: CDR1 ENHRY and CDR2 SYGVKD. The CDR3 has 16 residues. This chain's CDR3 is CAIRLGGWDAENEQFF. The CDR3 bases are TGTGCCATCAGACTGGGAGGATGGGATGCGGAGAATGAGCAGTTCTTC.

The rearrangement joins TRBV5-1 to TRBJ2-3; D is possibly TRBD1 (6 bases). The germline V gene has CDR1 SGHRS and CDR2 YFSETQ. This CDR3 spans 15 amino acids. Between the trimmed V and J ends, which lost 0 bases and 4 bases, there was a span of 12 bases. The CDR3 here is CASSLDREHADTQYF. The DNA for the CDR3 is TGCGCCAGCAGCTTGGACAGGGAACATGCAGATACGCAGTATTTT.

CDR3 sequence: CASSGGFRGDYGYTF. The CDR3 nucleotides read TGTGCCAGCAGCGGAGGGTTTCGGGGGGACTATGGCTACACCTTC. The chain employs TRBV7-2 and TRBJ1-2; TRBD1 might be the D (5 bases). CDR3 length: 15 residues. The V gene's germline CDR1 is SGHTA and CDR2 FQGNSA. Trimming removed 5 bases from V and 3 bases from J, with 16 bases in between.

The rearrangement joins TRBV7-2 to TRBJ2-1, with 12 bases lining up with TRBD2. CDR1 is SGHTA and CDR2 is FQGNSA in the germline V gene. V was pared by 1 base and J by 2 bases, with 3 bases of the junction left unmatched. The CDR3 covers 17 residues. This chain's CDR3 is CASSLESSGRAYNEQFF. The CDR3, as DNA: TGTGCCAGCAGCTTAGAGTCTAGCGGGAGGGCCTACAATGAGCAGTTCTTC.

DNA of the CDR3: TGTGCCACCAGCGGCATACAGGGGGCCGCCATAGCGACCCAGTACTTC. Residues: CATSGIQGAAIATQYF. This chain links TRBV15 with TRBJ2-5; TRBD1 aligns across 9 bases. This CDR3 is 16 amino acids long. The V and J ends lost 5 bases and 7 bases, in that order; junction bases with no gene match: 14. Germline CDR1 and CDR2: LNHNV and YYDKDF (reference sequence).

The genes are TRBV6-6 and TRBJ2-1; 9 bases map to TRBD2. The germline V gene has CDR1 MNHNY and CDR2 SVGAGI (reference sequence). With V trimmed by 5 bases and J by 5 bases, 4 bases remained unmatched. This CDR3 contains 14 residues. This CDR3 is CASSDLAGHNEQFF. In DNA form, the CDR3 reads TGTGCCAGCAGTGACCTAGCGGGACACAATGAGCAGTTCTTC.

The rearrangement links TRBV7-2 to TRBJ2-3; 12 bases line up with TRBD2. Germline trimming cut 5 bases from V and 6 bases from J; bases unmatched to any gene: 6. CDR1 is SGHTA and CDR2 is FQGNSA in the germline V gene. This CDR3 comprises 15 residues. This CDR3 is CASSQLAGGLDTQYF. As DNA, the CDR3 is TGTGCCAGCAGCCAGCTAGCGGGAGGGCTTGATACGCAGTATTTT.

The rearrangement uses TRBV19 and TRBJ1-2; 8 bases are shared with TRBD1. CDR1 and CDR2 (germline): LNHDA, SQIVND (reference sequence). The trim removed 5 bases at V and 8 bases at J, leaving 7 bases unmatched. CDR3 length: 13 amino acids. The CDR3 loop is CASSPGQGGGYTF. Here the CDR3 DNA reads TGTGCCAGTAGTCCAGGACAGGGAGGAGGCTACACCTTC.

The rearrangement uses TRBV19 and TRBJ1-1, with D possibly TRBD1 on 5 matching bases. Trimming left V 5 bases short and J 1 base short, with 17 bases between. Germline CDR1 and CDR2: LNHDA and SQIVND (reference sequence). The CDR3 is 16 residues long. In nucleotides, the CDR3 is TGTGCCAGTAGTGACCGGGACGGCGGGAAGAACACTGAAGCTTTCTTT. Protein sequence: CASSDRDGGKNTEAFF.

This clone was recorded once. The rearrangement joins TRBV6-5 to TRBJ1-2; 9 positions match TRBD1. Germline V gene data show CDR1 as MNHEY and CDR2 as SVGAGI. This CDR3 contains 15 residues. V lost 10 bases to trimming and J lost 7 bases; unmatched junction nucleotides: 16. The CDR3 DNA reads as TGTGCCACCCTACCCGGGACAGGGAGGAGCTGTGGCTACACCTTC. It translates to CATLPGTGRSCGYTF.

The chain links TRBV6-5 to TRBJ1-6, with TRBD1 matching 7 bases. With V trimmed by 4 bases and J by 10 bases, 10 bases remained unmatched. The CDR3 contains 15 residues. CDR1 and CDR2 from the germline V gene are MNHEY and SVGAGI. CDR3 in amino acids: CASSLGTAPQSPLHF. In DNA, the CDR3 is TGTGCCAGCAGTTTAGGGACAGCCCCCCAGTCACCCCTCCACTTT.

V usage is TRBV11-2 and J usage is TRBJ2-3; 7 bases match TRBD1. This CDR3 is built from 16 residues. Looked up from germline, CDR1 is SGHAT and CDR2 is FQNNGV. Trimming took 7 bases from V and 2 from J; bases not matched to a gene: 12. The CDR3 reads CASIPYDRAYTDTQYF. CDR3 DNA sequence: TGTGCCAGCATCCCTTACGACAGGGCTTACACAGATACGCAGTATTTT.

J is TRBJ2-7 and V is TRBV27; no firm D call. Between the trimmed V and J ends, which lost 5 bases and 0 bases, there was a span of 8 bases. Germline loops: CDR1 MNHEY, CDR2 SMNVEV (reference sequence). This CDR3 region has 13 residues. The CDR3 sequence is CASSVLLSYEQYF. Written as DNA, the CDR3 is TGTGCCAGCAGTGTGTTACTCTCCTACGAGCAGTACTTC.

The gene calls are TRBV7-9 and TRBJ1-2; no definite D call. V was trimmed by 1 base and J by 6 bases, leaving 6 bases between them. The CDR3 is 12 residues long. Germline V gives CDR1 SEHNR, CDR2 FQNEAQ (reference sequence). The CDR3 DNA follows: TGTGCCAGCAGCTTAGGGAGTGATGGCTACACCTTC. Translated, it gives CASSLGSDGYTF.